These 23 T cell receptor beta chains were sequenced from one sample in a study of blood T cell repertoires in COVID-19. Libraries were prepared by immunoSEQ multiplex PCR; TCRdb keeps only in-frame clonotypes and omits some of them. The sample comprises some 220,000 clones, approximately 85% of which are singletons, and about 5.6% rests with the top ten. The specimen was peripheral blood. The receptors shown here come from an older woman with COVID-19, enrolled during active disease.

The chain joins TRBV19 to TRBJ1-5, with D perhaps TRBD1 (6 bases). Trimming cost V 0 bases and J 2 bases, with 11 bases left between them. Germline V gene sequence: CDR1 LNHDA, CDR2 SQIVND (reference sequence). The CDR3 has 16 residues. The CDR3 DNA reads as TGTGCCAGTAGTATAGAACAGGGTAGGGGCAATCAGCCCCAGCATTTT. Translated, it gives CASSIEQGRGNQPQHF.

V gene TRBV19 combines with J gene TRBJ1-6, with TRBD1 matching 12 bases. Germline V gene data show CDR1 as LNHDA and CDR2 as SQIVND (reference sequence). V gave up 9 bases and J gave up 8 bases; unmatched junction bases: 8. The CDR3 is made up of 15 amino acids. CDR3 amino acids: CASKGTGGEDSPLHF. For the CDR3, the DNA is TGTGCCAGCAAAGGGACAGGGGGCGAGGATTCACCCCTCCACTTT. The variable domain in full, with the rest retrieved from reference TRBV19 and TRBJ1-6, is DGGITQSPKYLFRKEGQNVTLSCEQNLNHDAMYWYRQDPGQGLRLIYYSQIVNDFQKGDIAEGYSVSREKKESFPLTVTSAQKNPTAFYLCASKGTGGEDSPLHFGNGTRLTVT.

V and J are TRBV5-1 and TRBJ2-5; TRBD2 aligns across 8 bases. CDR3 length equals 15 residues. V trimming: 4 bases; J trimming: 3 bases; junction bases outside the gene matches: 8. Germline loops: CDR1 SGHRS, CDR2 YFSETQ. The CDR3 DNA follows: TGCGCCAGCAGCCGGACCGGGACTAGGGAAGAGACCCAGTACTTC. Residues: CASSRTGTREETQYF.

The chain couples TRBV12-3 or TRBV12-4 to TRBJ1-1, with TRBD1 as a possible D gene (5 bases). V dropped 4 bases and J dropped 9 bases, with 9 bases sitting between them. The CDR3 contains 11 residues. This CDR3 is CASSYGGKAFF. The DNA for the CDR3 is TGTGCCAGCAGTTACGGGGGGAAAGCTTTCTTT.

The gene calls are TRBV21-1 and TRBJ2-2; TRBD1 reflects the table's D call only, with no check against the DNA. TRBV21-1 counts as a pseudogene. There are 19 residues in the CDR3. This CDR3 is CASSKGDRGFLRYTGELFF. In nucleotides, the CDR3 is TGTGCCAGCAGCAAAGGAGACAGGGGTTTTCTTAGGTACACCGGGGAGCTGTTTTTT.

J is TRBJ2-1 and V is TRBV7-9; 8 nucleotides line up with TRBD2. The CDR3 length is 15 residues. V was pared by 5 bases and J by 2 bases, with 5 bases of the junction left unmatched. Per germline, CDR1 SEHNR and CDR2 FQNEAQ (reference sequence). DNA for the CDR3: TGTGCCAGCAGCCCTACTAGCGGTGCCTACAATGAGCAGTTCTTC. As protein: CASSPTSGAYNEQFF.

The rearrangement uses TRBV12-3 or TRBV12-4 and TRBJ1-1; D might be TRBD1 (6 bases). The length of the CDR3 is 11 residues. V lost 3 bases, J lost 10 bases, and 9 bases lay in between. For the CDR3, the DNA is TGTGCCAGCAGTTTCGGGGGGCGAGCTTTCTTT. Translated, it gives CASSFGGRAFF.

The J gene is TRBJ1-2, the V gene TRBV19; 8 positions match TRBD1. Trimming took 7 bases from V and 7 from J; bases not matched to a gene: 11. The CDR3 length is 14 residues. Germline V CDR1 and CDR2: LNHDA, SQIVND (reference sequence). The CDR3 here is CASTPTGEGSGYTF. CDR3 sequence (DNA): TGTGCCAGTACCCCGACAGGGGAAGGTAGTGGCTACACCTTC.

The chain employs TRBV7-2 and TRBJ1-6, with D hard to call. Per germline, CDR1 SGHTA and CDR2 FQGNSA. Deletions cut 7 bases from V and 7 bases from J, with 20 bases between. This CDR3 contains 16 residues. For the CDR3, the DNA is TGTGCCAGCATCCAAGCGGCCGGACGGAAAAATTCACCCCTCCACTTT. Translating gives CASIQAAGRKNSPLHF.

The gene calls are TRBV6-5 and TRBJ2-3, with 12 bases lining up with TRBD2. This CDR3 region has 15 residues. Germline assignment: CDR1 MNHEY and CDR2 SVGAGI. Trimming took 5 bases from V and 6 from J; bases not matched to a gene: 6. CDR3 DNA sequence: TGTGCCAGCAGTACTAGCGGGAGGTTAGGGGATACGCAGTATTTT. This gives the protein CASSTSGRLGDTQYF.

The V and J genes are TRBV9 and TRBJ2-3, with D possibly TRBD2 on 6 matching bases. The germline V and J ends were trimmed by 1 base and 7 bases, with 16 bases remaining between them. This CDR3 is built from 15 residues. The germline V gene has CDR1 SGDLS and CDR2 YYNGEE. The CDR3, as DNA: TGTGCCAGCAGCGTATTAGGGACTGGGGGAAATACGCAGTATTTT. Translating gives CASSVLGTGGNTQYF.

The chain links TRBV6-2 or TRBV6-3 to TRBJ2-5; 7 nucleotides match TRBD1. This CDR3 has 19 residues. After removal of 4 bases from V and 2 bases from J, the junction contained 19 bases not matched to a gene. Germline values: CDR1 MNHEY, CDR2 SVGEGT. The CDR3 region has the DNA TGTGCCAGCAGTTCGGACGGATACAGTTCGGACAGGCGTCAAGAGACCCAGTACTTC. It specifies CASSSDGYSSDRRQETQYF.

J is TRBJ1-4 and V is TRBV7-2, with D unclear. CDR3 length: 12 residues. The V gene's germline CDR1 is SGHTA and CDR2 FQGNSA. The V end was cut by 5 bases, the J end by 7 bases, with 8 bases between. CDR3 nucleotide sequence: TGTGCCAGCAGCAGCACTGGTGAAAAACTGTTTTTT. Translation: CASSSTGEKLFF.

This clone came up once. The gene calls are TRBV30 and TRBJ2-2, with TRBD1 matching over 9 bases. Germline loops: CDR1 GTSNPN, CDR2 SVGIG (reference sequence). V was pared by 4 bases and J by 3 bases, with 12 bases of the junction left unmatched. There are 17 residues in the CDR3. CDR3: CAWNGPGQGSHTGELFF. The CDR3 DNA follows: TGTGCCTGGAACGGACCGGGACAGGGCTCACACACCGGGGAGCTGTTTTTT.

The chain carries TRBV10-3 and TRBJ2-3, with TRBD1 as a possible D gene (6 bases). CDR1 ENHRY and CDR2 SYGVKD come from the germline V gene. Trimming removed 6 bases from V and 2 bases from J, with 15 bases in between. This CDR3 is built from 15 residues. CDR3 in amino acids: CAISFRGEYTDTQYF. Written as DNA, the CDR3 is TGTGCCATCAGCTTCAGGGGAGAATACACAGATACGCAGTATTTT.

The J gene is TRBJ1-1, the V gene TRBV30; no clear D. The germline V gene has CDR1 GTSNPN and CDR2 SVGIG (reference sequence). With 0 bases removed from V and 10 bases from J, the gap between germline ends came to 18 bases. The CDR3 is 14 residues long. CDR3 loop: CAWSVRGFVHGAFF. The CDR3 DNA follows: TGTGCCTGGAGTGTACGAGGGTTTGTCCATGGAGCTTTCTTT.

The V gene is TRBV30, the J gene TRBJ1-5, with D hard to call. The CDR3 extends over 13 amino acids. CDR1 and CDR2 (germline): GTSNPN, SVGIG (reference sequence). The V and J ends lost 0 bases and 4 bases respectively, with 7 bases between them. CDR3 amino acids: CAWSVEVNQPQHF. In DNA form, the CDR3 reads TGTGCCTGGAGTGTGGAGGTAAATCAGCCCCAGCATTTT.

In this sample, this clone turned up once. The V call is TRBV5-4, the J call TRBJ1-2; D may be TRBD1 (6 bases). Germline CDR1 SGHNT, CDR2 YYREEE (reference sequence). Deletions cut 4 bases from V and 6 bases from J, with 10 bases between. The CDR3 covers 12 residues. CDR3 coding DNA: TGTGCCAGCAGCGTGGGACAAAATGGCTACACCTTC. Translated, it gives CASSVGQNGYTF.

The chain uses TRBV28 and TRBJ1-2, with D unresolved. V gave up 2 bases and J gave up 0 bases, with 7 bases separating them. Per the germline V gene, CDR1 is MDHEN and CDR2 is SYDVKM. This CDR3 contains 14 residues. CDR3 sequence: CASSLQASNYGYTF. The CDR3 nucleotides are TGTGCCAGCAGTTTACAGGCTTCTAACTATGGCTACACCTTC.

The rearrangement links TRBV28 to TRBJ1-2; D gene unclear. The CDR3 has 12 residues. Germline V lookup: CDR1 MDHEN, CDR2 SYDVKM. The V end lost 6 bases, the J end lost 7 bases, and 12 bases lay between the germline ends. CDR3 bases: TGTGCCAGCAGACCGGACTCGACTGGCTACACCTTC. This encodes CASRPDSTGYTF.

The gene calls are TRBV28 and TRBJ1-3, with 7 bases matching TRBD1. V dropped 6 bases and J dropped 1; count of bases not matched to a gene: 3. Germline V CDR1 and CDR2: MDHEN, SYDVKM. The CDR3 is made up of 14 amino acids. CDR3 DNA: TGTGCCAGCAGAGAGACAGGGTCTGGAAACACCATATATTTT. Its translation: CASRETGSGNTIYF.

This clone turned up a few times. J is TRBJ1-3 and V is TRBV2, with TRBD1 matching 7 bases. The germline CDR1 and CDR2 sequences are SNHLY and FYNNEI. The CDR3 covers 11 residues. The V gene end was trimmed by 8 bases and the J gene end by 8 bases; junction bases not matched to a gene: 3. The CDR3 DNA is TGTGCCAGCCAGGGGGATTACACCATATATTTT. Translation gives CASQGDYTIYF.

This CDR3 is CASSSGTAAAFF. In DNA form, the CDR3 reads TGTGCCAGCAGCTCCGGGACAGCGGCGGCTTTCTTT. The chain couples TRBV7-9 to TRBJ1-1, with 7 bases that match TRBD1. The V gene's germline CDR1 is SEHNR and CDR2 FQNEAQ (reference sequence). The J segment lost 11 bases and the V segment lost 4 bases, leaving 7 bases of the junction unmatched. The CDR3 is 12 residues long.